This T cell receptor (beta chain) derives from a study of T cell repertoires in ileal Crohn's disease. The wider study: Patients had a median roughly 8-year disease duration, and around 35% were active smokers. Every patient was operated on for stricturing (approximately 60%) or penetrating (approximately 39%) complications.

Patients were adults with ileal or ileocolonic Crohn's disease needing resection. In the case of this clone: As yet, its antigen is unknown.

Regarding the study as a whole: Clonal expansions were more frequent in active smokers than non-smokers at surgery.

The table came from immunoSEQ multiplex PCR; TCRdb's copy has only in-frame clones and leaves some out. There are 13,000 to 15,000 clones in the sample; roughly 80% occur only once, and approximately 6.9% lies in the top ten. CDR1 and CDR2 from the germline V gene are LNHNV and YYDKDF (reference sequence). The CDR3 consists of 15 residues. With 0 bases clipped from V and 5 bases from J, the junction kept 7 bases outside the gene matches. The rearrangement joins TRBV15 to TRBJ2-7; 7 nucleotides match TRBD2. Sample: ileal tissue. The receptor was isolated from an adult with Crohn's disease. CDR3 residues: CATSRDTGTKNEQYF. The DNA of the CDR3 is TGTGCCACCAGCAGAGATACCGGGACTAAAAACGAGCAGTACTTC.